A single T cell receptor (beta chain) is shown here with its context. Its antigen is unknown. Compared with germline, one end of the junction differs, possibly owing to a read error. The sample originates from a study of identical twins. Study results and limitations: The study drew conclusions from cross-sectional statistical analysis, not from following the same donors. Abundant beta clonotypes from cord blood bore fewer insertions; memory repertoires lacked this pattern.

Template switching introduced a universal primer site, and the cDNA bore unique molecular identifiers. Via MiXCR, TCRdb re-called the 5' RACE reads, giving one row per CDR3 protein. The sample contains 1.5 million to 2 million distinct CDR3 sequences, about 31% of which appear only once. The CDR3 is made up of 16 amino acids. Germline lookup yields CDR1 ENHRY and CDR2 SYGVKD. Sequencing was done on a sample of cord blood. V gene TRBV10-3 combines with J gene TRBJ1-6; 10 bases are a match to TRBD1. This receptor was identified in a newborn girl in good health. The CDR3 DNA reads TGTGCCATCAGTGGGGCTCCCGGGACAGGGGCTTCACCCCCCCACTTT. Its translation is CAISGAPGTGASPPHF.